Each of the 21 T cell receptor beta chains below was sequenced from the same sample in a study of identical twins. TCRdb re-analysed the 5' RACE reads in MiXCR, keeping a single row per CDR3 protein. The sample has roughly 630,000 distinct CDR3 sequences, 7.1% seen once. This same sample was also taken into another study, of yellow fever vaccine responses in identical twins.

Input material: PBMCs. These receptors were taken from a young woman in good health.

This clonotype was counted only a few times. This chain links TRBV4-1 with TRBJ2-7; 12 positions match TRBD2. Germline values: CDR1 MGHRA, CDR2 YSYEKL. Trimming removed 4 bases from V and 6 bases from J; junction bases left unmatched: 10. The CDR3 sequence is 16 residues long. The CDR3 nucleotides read TGCGCCAGCAGCCCTCAGTCGACTAGCGGGAGACTCGAGCAGTACTTC. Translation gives CASSPQSTSGRLEQYF.

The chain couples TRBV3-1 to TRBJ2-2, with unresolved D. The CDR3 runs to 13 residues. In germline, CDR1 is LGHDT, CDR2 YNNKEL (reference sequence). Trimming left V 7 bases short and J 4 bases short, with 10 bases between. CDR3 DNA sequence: TGTGCCAGCACCCTTAGAGGCACCGGGGAGCTGTTTTTT. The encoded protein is CASTLRGTGELFF.

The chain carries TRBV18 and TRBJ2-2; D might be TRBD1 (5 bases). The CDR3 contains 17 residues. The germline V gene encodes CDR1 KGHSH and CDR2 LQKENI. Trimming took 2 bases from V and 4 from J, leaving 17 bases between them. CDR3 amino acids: CASSPRTSGPGTGELFF. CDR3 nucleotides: TGTGCCAGCTCACCAAGGACCTCAGGGCCTGGCACCGGGGAGCTGTTTTTT.

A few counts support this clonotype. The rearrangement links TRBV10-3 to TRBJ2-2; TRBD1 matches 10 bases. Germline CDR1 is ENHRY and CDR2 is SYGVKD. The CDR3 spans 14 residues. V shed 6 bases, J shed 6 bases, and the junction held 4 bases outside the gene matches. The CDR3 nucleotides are TGTGCCATCAGATCCGGGACAGGGGCCGGGGAGCTGTTTTTT. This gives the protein CAIRSGTGAGELFF.

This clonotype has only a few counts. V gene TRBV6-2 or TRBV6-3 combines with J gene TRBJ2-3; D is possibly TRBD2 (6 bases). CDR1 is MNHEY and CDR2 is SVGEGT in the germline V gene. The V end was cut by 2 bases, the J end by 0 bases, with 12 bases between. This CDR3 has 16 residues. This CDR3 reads CASSYRGLTSTDTQYF. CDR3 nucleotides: TGTGCCAGCAGTTACCGAGGACTAACTAGCACAGATACGCAGTATTTT.

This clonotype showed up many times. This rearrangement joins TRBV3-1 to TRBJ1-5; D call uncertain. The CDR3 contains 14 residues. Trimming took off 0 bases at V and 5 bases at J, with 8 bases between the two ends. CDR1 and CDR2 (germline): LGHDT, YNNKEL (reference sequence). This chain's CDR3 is CASSQDRGDQPQHF. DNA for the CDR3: TGTGCCAGCAGCCAAGATCGCGGGGATCAGCCCCAGCATTTT. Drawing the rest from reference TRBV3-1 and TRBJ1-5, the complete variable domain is DTAVSQTPKYLVTQMGNDKSIKCEQNLGHDTMYWYKQDSKKFLKIMFSYNNKELIINETVPNRFSPKSPDKAHLNLHINSLELGDSAVYFCASSQDRGDQPQHFGDGTRLSIL.

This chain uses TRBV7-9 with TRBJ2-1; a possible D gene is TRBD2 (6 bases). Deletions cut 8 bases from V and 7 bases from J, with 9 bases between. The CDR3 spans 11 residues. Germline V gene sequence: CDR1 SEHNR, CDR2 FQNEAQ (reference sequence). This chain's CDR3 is CASQRGNEQFF. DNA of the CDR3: TGTGCCAGCCAACGGGGGAATGAGCAGTTCTTC.

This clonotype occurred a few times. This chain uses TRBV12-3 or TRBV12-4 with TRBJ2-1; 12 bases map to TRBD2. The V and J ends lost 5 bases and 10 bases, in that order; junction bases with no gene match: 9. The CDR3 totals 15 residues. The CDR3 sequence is CASSPSGGGPMEQFF. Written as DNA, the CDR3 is TGTGCCAGCAGTCCTAGCGGGGGGGGCCCAATGGAGCAGTTCTTC.

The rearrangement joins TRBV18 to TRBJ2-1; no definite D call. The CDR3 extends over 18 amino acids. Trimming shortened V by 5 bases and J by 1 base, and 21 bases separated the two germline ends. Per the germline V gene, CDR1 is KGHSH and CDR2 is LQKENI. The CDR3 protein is CASSAFSPHGRSYNEQFF. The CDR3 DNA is TGTGCCAGCTCAGCGTTCTCCCCCCACGGAAGATCCTACAATGAGCAGTTCTTC.

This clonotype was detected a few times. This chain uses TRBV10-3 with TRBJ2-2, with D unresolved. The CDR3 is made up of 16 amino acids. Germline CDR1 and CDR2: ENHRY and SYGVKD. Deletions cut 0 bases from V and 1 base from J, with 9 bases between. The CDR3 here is CAISESAELNTGELFF. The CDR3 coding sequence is TGTGCCATCAGTGAGTCGGCGGAGCTGAACACCGGGGAGCTGTTTTTT.

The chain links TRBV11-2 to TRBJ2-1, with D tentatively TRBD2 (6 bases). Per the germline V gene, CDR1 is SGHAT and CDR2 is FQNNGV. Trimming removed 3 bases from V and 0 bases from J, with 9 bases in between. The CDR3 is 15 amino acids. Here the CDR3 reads CASSFGSGSYNEQFF. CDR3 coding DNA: TGTGCCAGCAGCTTCGGTAGCGGCTCCTACAATGAGCAGTTCTTC.

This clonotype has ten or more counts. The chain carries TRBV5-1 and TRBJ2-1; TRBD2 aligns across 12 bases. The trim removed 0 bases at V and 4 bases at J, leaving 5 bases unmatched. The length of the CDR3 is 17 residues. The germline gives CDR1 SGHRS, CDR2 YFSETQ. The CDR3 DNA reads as TGCGCCAGCAGCTTGGCTAGCGGGGGGGCCAGTTACAATGAGCAGTTCTTC. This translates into CASSLASGGASYNEQFF.

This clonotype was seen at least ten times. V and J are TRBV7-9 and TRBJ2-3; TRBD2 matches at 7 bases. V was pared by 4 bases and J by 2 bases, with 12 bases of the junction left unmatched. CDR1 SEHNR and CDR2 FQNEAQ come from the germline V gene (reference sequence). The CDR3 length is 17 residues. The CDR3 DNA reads TGTGCCAGCAGCTCAGTCGGGGGGATACGGGTCACAGATACGCAGTATTTT. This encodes CASSSVGGIRVTDTQYF.

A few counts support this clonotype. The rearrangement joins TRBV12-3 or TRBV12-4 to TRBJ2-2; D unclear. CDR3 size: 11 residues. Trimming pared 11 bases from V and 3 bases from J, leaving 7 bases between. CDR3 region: CAWTYTGELFF. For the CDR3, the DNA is TGTGCCTGGACCTACACCGGGGAGCTGTTTTTT.

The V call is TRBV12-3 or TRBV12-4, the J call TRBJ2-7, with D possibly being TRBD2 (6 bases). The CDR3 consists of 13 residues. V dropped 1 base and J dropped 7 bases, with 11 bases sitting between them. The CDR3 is CASSLGGLREQYF. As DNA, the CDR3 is TGTGCCAGCAGTTTAGGGGGACTTAGGGAGCAGTACTTC.

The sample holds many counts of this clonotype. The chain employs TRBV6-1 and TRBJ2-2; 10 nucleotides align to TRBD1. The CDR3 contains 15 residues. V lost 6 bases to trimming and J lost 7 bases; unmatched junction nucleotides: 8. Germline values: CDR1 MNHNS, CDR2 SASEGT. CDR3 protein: CASRRQGAQNGELFF. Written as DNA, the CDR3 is TGTGCCAGCAGGAGACAGGGGGCGCAAAACGGGGAGCTGTTTTTT.

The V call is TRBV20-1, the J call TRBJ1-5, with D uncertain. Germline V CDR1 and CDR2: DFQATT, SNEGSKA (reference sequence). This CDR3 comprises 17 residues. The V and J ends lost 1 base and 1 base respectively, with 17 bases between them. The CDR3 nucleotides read TGCAGTGCTAGAGCTGTGAGGGAAATTGGAAGCAATCAGCCCCAGCATTTT. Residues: CSARAVREIGSNQPQHF.

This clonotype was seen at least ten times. The CDR3 protein is CATSEGTSGSSAETQYF. Here the CDR3 DNA reads TGTGCCACCAGTGAAGGGACTAGCGGGTCAAGTGCGGAGACCCAGTACTTC. The chain has TRBV24-1 and TRBJ2-5, with TRBD2 matching over 12 bases. CDR3 size: 17 residues. After removal of 4 bases from V and 5 bases from J, the junction contained 10 bases not matched to a gene. Germline lookup yields CDR1 KGHDR and CDR2 SFDVKD.

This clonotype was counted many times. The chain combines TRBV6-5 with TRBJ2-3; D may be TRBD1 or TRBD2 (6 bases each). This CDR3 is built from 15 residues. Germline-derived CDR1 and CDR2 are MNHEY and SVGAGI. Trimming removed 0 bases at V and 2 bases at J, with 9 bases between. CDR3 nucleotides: TGTGCCAGCAGTTACTCGGGGGGCCACACAGATACGCAGTATTTT. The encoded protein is CASSYSGGHTDTQYF.

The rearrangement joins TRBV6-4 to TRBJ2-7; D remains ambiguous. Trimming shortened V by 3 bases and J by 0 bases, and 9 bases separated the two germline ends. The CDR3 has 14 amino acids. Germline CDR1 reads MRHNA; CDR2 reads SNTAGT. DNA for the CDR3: TGTGCCAGCAGTGAAGCAGTGACCTCCTACGAGCAGTACTTC. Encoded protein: CASSEAVTSYEQYF.

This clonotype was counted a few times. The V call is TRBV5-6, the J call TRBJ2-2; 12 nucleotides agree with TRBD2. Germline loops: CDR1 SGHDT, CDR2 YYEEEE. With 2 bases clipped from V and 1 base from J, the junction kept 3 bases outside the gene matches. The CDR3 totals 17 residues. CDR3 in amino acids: CASSFRLAGENTGELFF. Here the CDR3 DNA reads TGTGCCAGCAGCTTTAGACTAGCGGGAGAGAACACCGGGGAGCTGTTTTTT.